This TCR beta chain was profiled in a study of T cell repertoires in cytomegalovirus infection. Study-level information: Public TCR beta signatures were indicative of both CMV infection and a matching HLA type. Study-level points and caveats: Carriers of CMV and the relevant HLA type were discriminated by public TCR beta frequency. HLA-C-restricted CMV-specific TCR beta clonotypes were dominant in the ex vivo response.

At least ten counts were recorded for this clonotype. Its cognate antigen is unknown. The germline gives CDR1 SGHAT, CDR2 FQDESV (reference sequence). V was pared by 3 bases and J by 8 bases, with 4 bases of the junction left unmatched. This CDR3 contains 13 residues. Using its own MiXCR run on the reads, TCRdb lists one record per CDR3 protein. This table has hundreds of thousands of distinct CDR3 sequences, about 11% appearing once. V is TRBV11-1 and J is TRBJ1-2; TRBD1 matches 9 bases. The receptor was isolated from a human donor in good health (CMV status not recorded). Some clones in this sample may be carry-over from other donors' samples. Specimen: PBMCs. CDR3 DNA: TGTGCCAGCAGCTTCGGGACAGGGAAAGGCTACACCTTC. This gives the protein CASSFGTGKGYTF. Supplemented by reference TRBV11-1 and TRBJ1-2, the full variable domain reads EAEVAQSPRYKITEKSQAVAFWCDPISGHATLYWYRQILGQGPELLVQFQDESVVDDSQLPKDRFSAERLKGVDSTLKIQPAELGDSAMYLCASSFGTGKGYTFGSGTRLTVV.